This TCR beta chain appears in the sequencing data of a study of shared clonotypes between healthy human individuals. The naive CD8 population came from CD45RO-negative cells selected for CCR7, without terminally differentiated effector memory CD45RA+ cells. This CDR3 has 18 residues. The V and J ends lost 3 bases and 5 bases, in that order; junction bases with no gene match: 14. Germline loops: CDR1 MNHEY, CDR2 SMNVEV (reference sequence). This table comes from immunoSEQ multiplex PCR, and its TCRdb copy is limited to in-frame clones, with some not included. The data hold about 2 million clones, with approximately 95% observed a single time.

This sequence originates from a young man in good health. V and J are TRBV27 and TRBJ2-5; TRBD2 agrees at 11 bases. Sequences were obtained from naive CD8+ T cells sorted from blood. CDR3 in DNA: TGTGCCAGCAGTTTGACCCCGGGACTAGCGGATTTTGGGGAGACCCAGTACTTC. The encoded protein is CASSLTPGLADFGETQYF.